A selection of T cell receptor beta chains follows, all from one sample in a study of vaccination and CD4 T cells after COVID-19. TCRdb ran MiXCR on the PCR reads and lists one entry per CDR3 protein. The sample yields about 9,100 distinct CDR3 sequences, roughly three fifths seen once. No cognate antigen is known for these TCRs. Sample: cultured CD4+ T cells from blood, taken after SARS-CoV-2 vaccination. The receptors come from a human donor with COVID-19. The CDR3 runs from the conserved cysteine through the conserved F or W. Fields, in order: V gene, clone size, J gene, D gene, CDR3 protein, CDR3 DNA. A D gene is named only where the DNA matches it firmly. The size entry is marked missing in some rows and otherwise reads once, few, many or a size class.

v_call: TRBV7-9; clone_size: NA; j_call: TRBJ1-6; d_call: NA; cdr3_aa: CASSLVGSPLHF; cdr3_nt: TGTGCCAGCAGCTTAGTGGGGTCACCCCTCCACTTT
v_call: TRBV7-2; clone_size: few; j_call: TRBJ1-5; d_call: NA; cdr3_aa: CASSSFKGGNQPQHF; cdr3_nt: TGTGCCAGCAGCTCATTTAAGGGGGGCAATCAGCCCCAGCATTTT
v_call: TRBV29-1; clone_size: NA; j_call: TRBJ1-5; d_call: TRBD1; cdr3_aa: CSVQGQGNQPQHF; cdr3_nt: TGCAGCGTGCAGGGACAGGGAAATCAGCCCCAGCATTTT
v_call: TRBV20-1; clone_size: once; j_call: TRBJ1-2; d_call: NA; cdr3_aa: CSARGQESLANYGYTF; cdr3_nt: TGCAGTGCTAGGGGGCAGGAGAGCCTCGCAAACTATGGCTACACCTTC
v_call: TRBV11-2; clone_size: NA; j_call: TRBJ2-1; d_call: NA; cdr3_aa: CASSLVLAPNNEQFF; cdr3_nt: TGTGCCAGCAGCTTAGTATTGGCACCTAACAATGAGCAGTTCTTC
v_call: TRBV7-2; clone_size: once; j_call: TRBJ1-6; d_call: NA; cdr3_aa: CASSGTTTYNSPLHF; cdr3_nt: TGTGCCAGCAGTGGGACTACGACCTATAATTCACCCCTCCACTTT
v_call: TRBV20-1; clone_size: NA; j_call: TRBJ2-7; d_call: TRBD1; cdr3_aa: CSALGDSRAYEQYF; cdr3_nt: TGCAGTGCCCTAGGGGACAGCCGTGCCTACGAGCAGTACTTC
v_call: TRBV20-1; clone_size: NA; j_call: TRBJ2-2; d_call: NA; cdr3_aa: CSASEIRGRNTGELFF; cdr3_nt: TGCAGTGCTTCTGAGATCAGGGGAAGGAACACCGGGGAGCTGTTTTTT
v_call: TRBV10-3; clone_size: NA; j_call: TRBJ2-5; d_call: NA; cdr3_aa: CAISESFRPWETQYF; cdr3_nt: TGTGCCATCAGTGAGTCGTTTCGACCGTGGGAGACCCAGTACTTC
v_call: TRBV20-1; clone_size: NA; j_call: TRBJ1-4; d_call: NA; cdr3_aa: CSAWTVNEKLFF; cdr3_nt: TGCAGTGCTTGGACAGTTAATGAAAAACTGTTTTTT
v_call: TRBV20-1; clone_size: NA; j_call: TRBJ2-2; d_call: NA; cdr3_aa: CSARGQGSRNTGELFF; cdr3_nt: TGCAGTGCTAGAGGGCAGGGATCCCGGAACACCGGGGAGCTGTTTTTT
v_call: TRBV27; clone_size: few; j_call: TRBJ1-2; d_call: NA; cdr3_aa: CASSRTQGSGYTF; cdr3_nt: TGTGCCAGCAGTCGCACCCAGGGGTCTGGCTACACCTTC
v_call: TRBV6-4; clone_size: NA; j_call: TRBJ1-1; d_call: NA; cdr3_aa: CASSDSDLGTEAFF; cdr3_nt: TGTGCCAGCAGTGACTCGGACCTTGGAACTGAAGCTTTCTTT
v_call: TRBV20-1; clone_size: few; j_call: TRBJ1-2; d_call: NA; cdr3_aa: CSASIPAHGYTF; cdr3_nt: TGCAGTGCTAGTATACCGGCCCATGGCTACACCTTC
v_call: TRBV10-3; clone_size: NA; j_call: TRBJ2-5; d_call: NA; cdr3_aa: CAISDTDPGTQYF; cdr3_nt: TGTGCCATCAGTGACACTGATCCGGGGACCCAGTACTTC
v_call: TRBV7-2; clone_size: NA; j_call: TRBJ2-7; d_call: TRBD1; cdr3_aa: CASSFGTGFYEQYF; cdr3_nt: TGTGCCAGCAGCTTTGGGACAGGGTTCTACGAGCAGTACTTC
v_call: TRBV30; clone_size: NA; j_call: TRBJ1-5; d_call: NA; cdr3_aa: CAWSAGWGNQPQHF; cdr3_nt: TGTGCCTGGAGTGCAGGGTGGGGCAATCAGCCCCAGCATTTT
v_call: TRBV28; clone_size: once; j_call: TRBJ1-2; d_call: TRBD1; cdr3_aa: CASRLTGVYGYTF; cdr3_nt: TGTGCCAGCAGACTGACAGGGGTCTATGGCTACACCTTC
v_call: TRBV19; clone_size: NA; j_call: TRBJ1-2; d_call: TRBD1; cdr3_aa: CASRLGQTYGYTF; cdr3_nt: TGTGCCAGTAGGCTGGGACAGACCTATGGCTACACCTTC
v_call: TRBV20-1; clone_size: few; j_call: TRBJ1-5; d_call: NA; cdr3_aa: CSAGAGDNQPQHF; cdr3_nt: TGCAGTGCCGGGGCGGGGGACAATCAGCCCCAGCATTTT
v_call: TRBV14; clone_size: NA; j_call: TRBJ1-2; d_call: TRBD1; cdr3_aa: CASSQYGQGRGYTF; cdr3_nt: TGTGCCAGCAGCCAGTACGGACAGGGCAGAGGCTACACCTTC
v_call: TRBV30; clone_size: NA; j_call: TRBJ1-1; d_call: TRBD1; cdr3_aa: CAWSGGGPEAFF; cdr3_nt: TGTGCCTGGTCAGGGGGGGGTCCTGAAGCTTTCTTT
v_call: TRBV7-3; clone_size: NA; j_call: TRBJ2-1; d_call: NA; cdr3_aa: CASSLMGGVAYNEQFF; cdr3_nt: TGTGCCAGCAGCTTAATGGGTGGAGTCGCCTACAATGAGCAGTTCTTC
v_call: TRBV28; clone_size: large; j_call: TRBJ1-2; d_call: TRBD1; cdr3_aa: CASGRPGQGAFGYTF; cdr3_nt: TGTGCCAGCGGCCGACCGGGACAGGGGGCATTCGGCTACACCTTC
v_call: TRBV6-5; clone_size: few; j_call: TRBJ1-3; d_call: NA; cdr3_aa: CASSSQGNTIYF; cdr3_nt: TGTGCCAGCAGTTCACAGGGAAACACCATATATTTT
v_call: TRBV12-3/TRBV12-4; clone_size: NA; j_call: TRBJ1-2; d_call: NA; cdr3_aa: CASSLSESYGYTF; cdr3_nt: TGTGCCAGCAGTTTATCGGAAAGCTATGGCTACACCTTC
v_call: TRBV20-1; clone_size: NA; j_call: TRBJ2-5; d_call: TRBD2; cdr3_aa: CSAPRTGGLETQYF; cdr3_nt: TGCAGTGCCCCTCGAACGGGGGGGCTCGAGACCCAGTACTTC
v_call: TRBV7-2; clone_size: NA; j_call: TRBJ2-1; d_call: TRBD2; cdr3_aa: CASSSPGTSGINEQFF; cdr3_nt: TGTGCCAGCAGCTCACCCGGGACTAGCGGAATCAATGAGCAGTTCTTC
v_call: TRBV20-1; clone_size: NA; j_call: TRBJ1-5; d_call: NA; cdr3_aa: CSAPLQGGSNQPQHF; cdr3_nt: TGCAGTGCTCCATTACAGGGAGGAAGCAATCAGCCCCAGCATTTT
v_call: TRBV27; clone_size: few; j_call: TRBJ2-5; d_call: NA; cdr3_aa: CASSSDTGGYQETQYF; cdr3_nt: TGTGCCAGCAGTTCCGACACCGGTGGATACCAAGAGACCCAGTACTTC
v_call: TRBV5-1; clone_size: NA; j_call: TRBJ2-5; d_call: NA; cdr3_aa: CASSLAQVGETQYF; cdr3_nt: TGCGCCAGCAGCTTGGCGCAGGTCGGAGAGACCCAGTACTTC
v_call: TRBV6-1; clone_size: NA; j_call: TRBJ1-2; d_call: TRBD1; cdr3_aa: CASSRQGANYGYTF; cdr3_nt: TGTGCCAGCAGTCGACAGGGGGCTAACTATGGCTACACCTTC
v_call: TRBV7-8; clone_size: few; j_call: TRBJ1-6; d_call: TRBD1; cdr3_aa: CASSSTGTANSPLHF; cdr3_nt: TGTGCCAGCAGCTCGACCGGGACAGCCAATTCACCCCTCCACTTT
v_call: TRBV27; clone_size: NA; j_call: TRBJ1-3; d_call: TRBD1; cdr3_aa: CASRDRVSGNTIYF; cdr3_nt: TGTGCCAGCAGGGACAGGGTCTCTGGAAACACCATATATTTT
v_call: TRBV7-2; clone_size: NA; j_call: TRBJ2-5; d_call: NA; cdr3_aa: CASTPPAPLETQYF; cdr3_nt: TGTGCCAGCACCCCTCCGGCCCCCCTCGAGACCCAGTACTTC
v_call: TRBV7-9; clone_size: few; j_call: TRBJ2-7; d_call: NA; cdr3_aa: CASSTSYEQYF; cdr3_nt: TGTGCCAGCAGCACTTCCTACGAGCAGTACTTC
v_call: TRBV24-1; clone_size: NA; j_call: TRBJ2-1; d_call: TRBD2; cdr3_aa: CATSALTSGRGNEQFF; cdr3_nt: TGTGCCACCAGTGCCCTTACTAGCGGGCGTGGCAATGAGCAGTTCTTC
v_call: TRBV7-9; clone_size: NA; j_call: TRBJ2-3; d_call: TRBD2; cdr3_aa: CASSLSGATDTQYF; cdr3_nt: TGTGCCAGCAGCCTTAGCGGGGCCACAGATACGCAGTATTTT
v_call: TRBV7-2; clone_size: NA; j_call: TRBJ2-7; d_call: NA; cdr3_aa: CASSLTVVSYEQYF; cdr3_nt: TGTGCCAGCAGCCTAACGGTTGTATCCTACGAGCAGTACTTC
v_call: TRBV7-2; clone_size: NA; j_call: TRBJ2-7; d_call: NA; cdr3_aa: CASSLDSRYSYEQYF; cdr3_nt: TGTGCCAGCAGCTTAGATAGCAGGTATTCCTACGAGCAGTACTTC
v_call: TRBV7-8; clone_size: NA; j_call: TRBJ2-5; d_call: NA; cdr3_aa: CASSLAFRVETQYF; cdr3_nt: TGTGCCAGCAGCTTAGCTTTCAGGGTAGAGACCCAGTACTTC
v_call: TRBV10-3; clone_size: NA; j_call: TRBJ2-7; d_call: NA; cdr3_aa: CAISSGSYEQYF; cdr3_nt: TGTGCCATCAGTTCAGGGTCCTACGAGCAGTACTTC
v_call: TRBV18; clone_size: NA; j_call: TRBJ1-1; d_call: NA; cdr3_aa: CASSPQGVNTEAFF; cdr3_nt: TGTGCCAGCTCACCACAGGGAGTGAACACTGAAGCTTTCTTT
v_call: TRBV7-2; clone_size: NA; j_call: TRBJ2-3; d_call: TRBD2; cdr3_aa: CASSPPGLRSRTDTQYF; cdr3_nt: TGTGCCAGCAGCCCACCGGGACTACGCTCCCGCACAGATACGCAGTATTTT
v_call: TRBV29-1; clone_size: NA; j_call: TRBJ2-7; d_call: TRBD1; cdr3_aa: CSDRGPTTYEQYF; cdr3_nt: TGCAGCGACAGGGGGCCTACTACCTACGAGCAGTACTTC
v_call: TRBV15; clone_size: few; j_call: TRBJ1-2; d_call: NA; cdr3_aa: CATSNPEDKFYGYTF; cdr3_nt: TGTGCCACCAGCAATCCCGAGGACAAGTTCTATGGCTACACCTTC
v_call: TRBV6-1; clone_size: once; j_call: TRBJ2-1; d_call: TRBD2; cdr3_aa: CASRGQRGPHNEQFF; cdr3_nt: TGTGCCAGCAGGGGGCAGCGGGGGCCCCACAATGAGCAGTTCTTC
v_call: TRBV20-1; clone_size: NA; j_call: TRBJ2-5; d_call: TRBD1; cdr3_aa: CSNNRGARETQYF; cdr3_nt: TGCAGTAACAACAGGGGCGCTAGGGAGACCCAGTACTTC
v_call: TRBV7-9; clone_size: once; j_call: TRBJ2-2; d_call: NA; cdr3_aa: CASSLVGSTGELFF; cdr3_nt: TGTGCCAGCAGCTTAGTGGGGAGCACCGGGGAGCTGTTTTTT
v_call: TRBV7-2; clone_size: NA; j_call: TRBJ2-1; d_call: TRBD2; cdr3_aa: CASSSGTSGGYEQFF; cdr3_nt: TGTGCCAGCAGCTCCGGGACTAGCGGGGGCTATGAGCAGTTCTTC
v_call: TRBV6-1; clone_size: NA; j_call: TRBJ1-6; d_call: TRBD1; cdr3_aa: CASSSDRGNSPLHF; cdr3_nt: TGTGCCAGCAGCTCGGACAGGGGGAATTCACCCCTCCACTTT
v_call: TRBV7-2; clone_size: few; j_call: TRBJ1-2; d_call: TRBD1; cdr3_aa: CASSRDRQMWGYTF; cdr3_nt: TGTGCCAGCAGCCGGGACAGGCAAATGTGGGGCTACACCTTC
v_call: TRBV7-2; clone_size: NA; j_call: TRBJ1-1; d_call: NA; cdr3_aa: CASSLRAAGWAMNTEAFF; cdr3_nt: TGTGCCAGCAGCTTACGCGCGGCAGGGTGGGCAATGAACACTGAAGCTTTCTTT
v_call: TRBV7-2; clone_size: NA; j_call: TRBJ2-7; d_call: TRBD2; cdr3_aa: CASSLDGTISHEQYF; cdr3_nt: TGTGCCAGCAGCTTAGACGGGACTATTAGTCACGAGCAGTACTTC
v_call: TRBV24-1; clone_size: NA; j_call: TRBJ2-1; d_call: TRBD2; cdr3_aa: CATAGGNYNEQFF; cdr3_nt: TGTGCCACTGCGGGGGGGAATTACAATGAGCAGTTCTTC
v_call: TRBV6-5; clone_size: NA; j_call: TRBJ1-2; d_call: TRBD1; cdr3_aa: CASSYSGRGLGYTF; cdr3_nt: TGTGCCAGCAGTTACTCTGGCAGGGGGCTCGGCTACACCTTC